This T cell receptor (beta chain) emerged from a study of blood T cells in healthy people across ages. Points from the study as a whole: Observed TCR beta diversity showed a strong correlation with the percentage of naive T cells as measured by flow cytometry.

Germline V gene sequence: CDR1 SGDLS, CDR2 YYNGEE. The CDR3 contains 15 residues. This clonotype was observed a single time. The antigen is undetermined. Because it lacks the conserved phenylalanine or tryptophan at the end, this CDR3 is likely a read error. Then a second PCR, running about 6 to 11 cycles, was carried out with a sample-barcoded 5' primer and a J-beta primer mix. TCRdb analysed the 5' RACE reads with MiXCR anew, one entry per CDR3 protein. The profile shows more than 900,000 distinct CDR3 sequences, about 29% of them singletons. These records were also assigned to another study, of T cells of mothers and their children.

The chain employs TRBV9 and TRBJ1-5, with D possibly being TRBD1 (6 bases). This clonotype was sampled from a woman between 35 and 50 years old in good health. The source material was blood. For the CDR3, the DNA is TGCGCCAGCAGCGTAGGGGACACCTACAATCAGCCCCAGCATTTG. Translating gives CASSVGDTYNQPQHL.